This T cell receptor beta chain was captured by sequencing in a study of shared clonotypes between healthy human individuals. Study information: The donor pool was made up of a couple of women and three men aged 18 to 49.

Study results and limitations: It was the few donors that limited the genetic and exposure-history diversity represented.

Method: immunoSEQ multiplex PCR; TCRdb's copy keeps in-frame clones and lacks some. The repertoire holds a few hundred thousand clones, with over 65% as singletons. A note on this clone: Its target is not known.

Sequenced material: memory CD4+ T cells sorted from blood. The subset denotes: CD45RA-negative fraction. This sequence originates from a man aged 25-45 years in good health.

CDR3 nucleotides: TGCGCCAGCAGCTTGAGGGGGGCTGGGAATGAGCAGTTCTTC. Its translation is CASSLRGAGNEQFF. The gene calls are TRBV5-1 and TRBJ2-1; TRBD1 or TRBD2 may be the D gene (6 bases each). Germline V lookup: CDR1 SGHRS, CDR2 YFSETQ. The ends were cut back, 1 base at V and 7 bases at J, with 12 bases in the middle. This CDR3 contains 14 residues.